Listed below are T cell receptor beta chains from one sample, sequenced in a study of neurological immune-mediated disorders. TCRdb independently ran MiXCR on the 5' RACE reads; one entry per CDR3 protein. The sample contains roughly 60,000 distinct CDR3 sequences, more than 8% of which appear only once. The sample comprised PBMCs. These receptors originate from a man aged 30 to 45 in good health. The CDR3 runs from the conserved cysteine through the conserved F or W. D genes are given only for firm matches. Size tells how often a clone was seen (once, few, many) or the class of an expanded clone, and some rows leave it out.

V,size,D,J,DNA,CDR3
TRBV4-2,.,.,TRBJ1-4,TGTGCCAGCAGCCAAGATCAAGGAGGGGGTGAAAAACTGTTTTTT,CASSQDQGGGEKLFF
TRBV5-1,many,TRBD1,TRBJ1-6,TGCGCCAGCAGACGGGACAGGGTAGAATCACCCCTCCACTTT,CASRRDRVESPLHF
TRBV6-4,many,TRBD2,TRBJ2-1,TGTGCCAGCAGTGCCTTGACTAGCGGGGTGGATGAGCAGTTCTTC,CASSALTSGVDEQFF
TRBV5-1,many,.,TRBJ2-3,TGCGCCAGCAGACCGCATCTTAGCGGAAGCACAGATACGCAGTATTTT,CASRPHLSGSTDTQYF
TRBV3-1,many,.,TRBJ2-3,TGTGCCAGCAGCCATGGCCTCGCTAGCACAGATACGCAGTATTTT,CASSHGLASTDTQYF
TRBV5-1,many,TRBD2,TRBJ2-3,TGCGCCAGCAGCTTGGGACTAGCGGGAGATACGCAGTATTTT,CASSLGLAGDTQYF
TRBV6-1,many,TRBD2,TRBJ2-2,TGTGCCAGCGCGGGACTAGCGGGGAACACCGGGGAGCTGTTTTTT,CASAGLAGNTGELFF
TRBV6-1,many,.,TRBJ2-1,TGTGCCAGCAGTCCCGACTGGGGGAATGAGCAGTTCTTC,CASSPDWGNEQFF
TRBV27,many,.,TRBJ2-6,TGTGCCAGCAGTTTATTCGATTCTGGGGCCAACGTCCTGACTTTC,CASSLFDSGANVLTF
TRBV6-5,many,.,TRBJ1-5,TGTGCCAGCAGTTACTCGATAGGAACAAATCAGCCCCAGCATTTT,CASSYSIGTNQPQHF
TRBV5-5,many,.,TRBJ2-2,TGTGCCAGCAGCTTGATGGTTGACACCGGGGAGCTGTTTTTT,CASSLMVDTGELFF
TRBV9,many,TRBD2,TRBJ2-5,TGTGCCAGCACCCGGACTAGCGGGAGGGCCGGAGAGACCCAGTACTTC,CASTRTSGRAGETQYF
TRBV5-5,many,.,TRBJ2-7,TGTGCCAGCAGCCGTGGGCTAGGGCTCTACGAGCAGTACTTC,CASSRGLGLYEQYF
TRBV28,many,.,TRBJ2-2,TGTGCCAGCAGTTTATTAGTAGCCACCGGGGAGCTGTTTTTT,CASSLLVATGELFF
TRBV6-1,many,.,TRBJ2-7,TGTGCCAGCAGTGAAGTAGGGTTGGGGGAGCAGTACTTC,CASSEVGLGEQYF
TRBV6-4,many,.,TRBJ2-1,TGTGCCAGCAGTGACTCTAGCGGCTCCTACAATGAGCAGTTCTTC,CASSDSSGSYNEQFF
TRBV24-1,.,TRBD2,TRBJ2-1,TGTGCCACCAGTGATTCCGGACTAGCGGGAGGGGGCAATGAGCAGTTCTTC,CATSDSGLAGGGNEQFF
TRBV12-3/TRBV12-4,many,.,TRBJ2-1,TGTGCCAGCAGTCCCCGGGCCTCTCTCAGGGGCGGGAGTTACAATGAGCAGTTCTTC,CASSPRASLRGGSYNEQFF
TRBV20-1,many,TRBD2,TRBJ2-3,TGCAGTGGGGCTAGCGGAACAGATACGCAGTATTTT,CSGASGTDTQYF
TRBV27,many,TRBD1,TRBJ1-2,TGTGCCAGCAGCCCCGTGACAGGGGGCGCGGATGGCTACACCTTC,CASSPVTGGADGYTF
TRBV7-2,many,.,TRBJ2-7,TGTGCCAGCAGCTTATTTAACGAGCAGTACTTC,CASSLFNEQYF
TRBV29-1,many,TRBD2,TRBJ2-7,TGCAGCGTTCGCGGGGGGCTGAGCTCCTACGAGCAGTACTTC,CSVRGGLSSYEQYF
TRBV28,many,.,TRBJ2-1,TGTGCCAGCAGTTTAAGTCCTCCCCCAGAAGCCTACAATGAGCAGTTCTTC,CASSLSPPPEAYNEQFF
TRBV6-5,many,.,TRBJ2-6,TGTGCCAGCAATCTGGGCCCTGGGGCCAACGTCCTGACTTTC,CASNLGPGANVLTF
TRBV5-3,few,.,TRBJ1-1,TGTGCCAGAAGCCATCGACCGGTCGCTATGGAAGCTTTCTTT,CARSHRPVAMEAFF
TRBV5-1,many,.,TRBJ2-3,TGCGCCAGCAACCTCGCGCGGCCGGCAGATACGCAGTATTTT,CASNLARPADTQYF
TRBV20-1,many,.,TRBJ1-4,TGCAGTGCTAGAGATTTAGCAGGGGCAACTAATGAAAAACTGTTTTTT,CSARDLAGATNEKLFF
TRBV20-1,many,TRBD2,TRBJ2-2,TGCAGTGCTAGAGTTAGTGGACTAGCGGACGACACCGGGGAGCTGTTTTTT,CSARVSGLADDTGELFF
TRBV4-1,many,TRBD1,TRBJ1-5,TGCGCCAGCAGCCAACGGACAGGGGACCAGCCCCAGCATTTT,CASSQRTGDQPQHF
TRBV5-1,many,.,TRBJ2-7,TGCGCCAGCAGCGGACAGGGAGGGCCCTACGAGCAGTACTTC,CASSGQGGPYEQYF
TRBV12-3/TRBV12-4,many,.,TRBJ2-5,TGTGCCACTTCTAGGGAGGGGGGAGTGGAGACCCAGTACTTC,CATSREGGVETQYF
TRBV28,once,TRBD1,TRBJ1-2,TGTTCCACCCCAGGGGGCGGCTATGGCTACACCTTC,CSTPGGGYGYTF
TRBV18,many,.,TRBJ2-1,TGTGCCAGCTCACCGGGATTAGGGTCCAATGAGCAGTTCTTC,CASSPGLGSNEQFF
TRBV3-1,.,.,TRBJ2-7,TGTGCCAGCAGCCAAGATCGGGTCGAGCAGTACTTC,CASSQDRVEQYF
TRBV11-2,many,TRBD2,TRBJ2-2,TGTGCCAGCAGCTTAGATCTAGCGGGAGGTAACACCGGGGAGCTGTTTTTT,CASSLDLAGGNTGELFF
TRBV7-2,.,.,TRBJ2-6,TGTGCCAACAGCCCGAAGGGTCACTCTGGGACCAACGTCCTGACTTTC,CANSPKGHSGTNVLTF
TRBV3-1,many,.,TRBJ2-4,TGTGCCAGCAGCCCCGCCACCCTAGCCAAAAACATTCAGTACTTC,CASSPATLAKNIQYF
TRBV29-1,many,TRBD1,TRBJ2-7,TGCAGCGCCTTTGGACAGGGAACCGAGCAGTACTTC,CSAFGQGTEQYF
TRBV7-6,many,TRBD1,TRBJ2-7,TGTGCCAGCAGCTTAGCGCGCAACACCGGGACAGGGGTCTACGAGCAGTACTTC,CASSLARNTGTGVYEQYF
TRBV7-9,many,TRBD1,TRBJ2-7,TGTGCCAGCGAAGGGGGCCGGTACGAGCAGTACTTC,CASEGGRYEQYF
TRBV9,many,.,TRBJ2-5,TGTGCCAGCAGCGTACAGGGTAAAGAGACCCAGTACTTC,CASSVQGKETQYF
TRBV7-6,many,.,TRBJ2-5,TGTGCCAGCAGTATTACAGGGACCCAGTACTTC,CASSITGTQYF
TRBV20-1,many,TRBD2,TRBJ2-7,TGCAGTGCCCGGACTAGCGACTACGAGCAGTACTTC,CSARTSDYEQYF
TRBV7-6,.,.,TRBJ2-1,.,CASSFYICSARTFYNEQFF
TRBV28,many,.,TRBJ2-2,TGTGCCAACCAAGAAGGGGGGAACACCGGGGAGCTGTTTTTT,CANQEGGNTGELFF
TRBV4-2,many,.,TRBJ2-3,TGTGCCAGCAGCCAAGAAGTTTTTGTTAAGGGTTTTGCGGGCACAGATACGCAGTATTTT,CASSQEVFVKGFAGTDTQYF
TRBV20-1,many,TRBD1,TRBJ1-5,TGCAGTGCCCCGGGACAGGTGGCCCGTAATAGCAATCAGCCCCAGCATTTT,CSAPGQVARNSNQPQHF
TRBV5-1,many,TRBD1,TRBJ2-2,TGCGCCAGCAGCCAAAGACAGGGTTCGGACACCGGGGAGCTGTTTTTT,CASSQRQGSDTGELFF
TRBV5-1,many,.,TRBJ2-5,TGCGCCAGCAGCTCCGGACAGAAAGAGACCCAGTACTTC,CASSSGQKETQYF
TRBV10-3,many,.,TRBJ1-6,TGTGCCATCAGGATTTGGACAGATTCACCCCTCCACTTT,CAIRIWTDSPLHF
TRBV7-3,many,TRBD2,TRBJ2-7,TGTGCCAGCAGCTTACTAGCGGGAGGGTACGAGCAGTACTTC,CASSLLAGGYEQYF
TRBV7-9,many,TRBD1,TRBJ1-6,TGTGCCAGCAGCAAAGACAGGGGGGGAGATTCACCCCTCCACTTT,CASSKDRGGDSPLHF
TRBV5-1,many,.,TRBJ1-1,TGCGCCAGCAGCGCCAGGACAGCCAAAGGCACTGAAGCTTTCTTT,CASSARTAKGTEAFF
TRBV7-8,many,.,TRBJ1-6,TGTGCCAGCAGCTTAGTATTCAGACAGTCCCATAATTCACCCCTCCACTTT,CASSLVFRQSHNSPLHF
TRBV5-1,many,.,TRBJ2-2,TGCGCCAGCAGCCTACAGGGTCACGCGAACACCGGGGAGCTGTTTTTT,CASSLQGHANTGELFF
TRBV18,many,TRBD1,TRBJ1-2,TGTGCCAGCTCCCGACAGGGACAGGGCGAAGGAGGCTACACCTTC,CASSRQGQGEGGYTF
TRBV7-2,many,.,TRBJ2-7,TGTGCCAGCGCACTGACCCTCTACGAGCAGTACTTC,CASALTLYEQYF
TRBV7-8,many,.,TRBJ2-5,TGTGCCAGCAGCTTAGTCCTAGAGACCCAGTACTTC,CASSLVLETQYF